This TCR beta chain derives from a study of blood T cell repertoires in COVID-19. For the study at large: Researchers got acute and convalescent COVID-19 samples from the United States, Italy and Spain. Sample material is recorded as cDNA or gDNA derived from T cells, B-cell-depleted T cells, or PBMCs.

In this sample, this clone turned up once. As processed by the authors: Amplifying reference gene primers gave estimates of nucleated cell counts. Clones were sequenced by immunoSEQ multiplex PCR, and TCRdb holds only the in-frame ones, with some missing. V and J calls plus clone size are reproduced from that table; the DNA served to infer D and trimming. Altogether approximately 360,000 clones are present, roughly nine tenths being singletons, with the ten largest covering over 1%. The CDR3 consists of 13 residues. Losses at the gene ends were 6 bases for V and 8 bases for J; bases not matched to a gene: 7. From germline, CDR1 is SQVTM and CDR2 ANQGSEA.

Sequencing was performed on peripheral blood. The V gene is TRBV29-1, the J gene TRBJ1-4, with 9 positions matching TRBD1. The TCR comes from a man aged 40-55 years with acute or convalescent COVID-19. This CDR3 reads CSVAGTGNEKLFF. The CDR3 DNA reads as TGCAGCGTGGCCGGGACAGGGAACGAAAAACTGTTTTTT. The variable domain in full, with the rest retrieved from reference TRBV29-1 and TRBJ1-4, is SAVISQKPSRDICQRGTSLTIQCQVDSQVTMMFWYRQQPGQSLTLIATANQGSEATYESGFVIDKFPISRPNLTFSTLTVSNMSPEDSSIYLCSVAGTGNEKLFFGSGTQLSVL.